These 20 T cell receptor beta chains originate from one sample sequenced in a study of spatial heterogeneity in lung cancer. The sample's time point: sample taken at primary tumor resection. From the 5' RACE reads, TCRdb called clonotypes with MiXCR, one entry per CDR3 protein. The data hold about 570 distinct CDR3 sequences, with 16% observed a single time. The material was normal lung tissue next to the tumor, obtained at surgery. These receptors originate from a male donor with early-stage non-small cell lung cancer.

Regarding this clonotype: A read error may explain this, as a much larger clone is one base away. This beta chain came through as a stray read in a library set up for alpha chains, and its size says little. The chain is built from TRBV6-1 and TRBJ2-3; D is unresolved. The CDR3 has 14 residues. Germline V CDR1 and CDR2: MNHNS, SASEGT. CDR3 residues: CVSSEPTSPDTQYF. The CDR3 DNA reads as TGTGTCAGCAGTGAGCCCACCTCCCCAGATACGCAGTATTTT.

This clonotype was seen only a few times. The library was prepared for alpha chains; this beta chain is a stray read, so its frequency means little. The CDR3 spells CASSPLTGELFF. CDR3 in DNA: TGTGCCAGCTCACCGCTGACCGGGGAGCTGTTTTTT. The chain uses TRBV18 and TRBJ2-2, with unresolved D. Germline V gene lookup returns CDR1 KGHSH and CDR2 LQKENI. V lost 3 bases, J lost 5 bases, and 4 bases lay in between. The CDR3 length is 12 residues.

By share, this clonotype counts as medium-sized (0.01 to 0.1%). This beta chain is off target for a library built for alpha chains, so its abundance means little. The V call is TRBV6-2 or TRBV6-3, the J call TRBJ2-1; weak D call: TRBD1 (5 bases). This CDR3 comprises 13 residues. Trimming left V 2 bases short and J 8 bases short, with 10 bases between. Germline lookup yields CDR1 MNHEY and CDR2 SVGEGT. DNA of the CDR3: TGTGCCAGCAGTTACGGGGCCGAGTATGAGCAGTTCTTC. This codes for CASSYGAEYEQFF.

This clonotype was picked up a small number of times. Because this beta chain is a stray read in a library intended to capture alpha chains, its abundance should not be given much weight. The V gene is TRBV28, the J gene TRBJ2-1, with 8 bases that match TRBD1. The CDR3 sequence is 15 residues long. The germline V gene has CDR1 MDHEN and CDR2 SYDVKM. V trimming: 5 bases; J trimming: 7 bases; junction bases outside the gene matches: 10. The DNA of the CDR3 is TGTGCCAGCAGTCCGCCCGACAGGGGCGGGAATGAGCAGTTCTTC. Translating gives CASSPPDRGGNEQFF. The full variable domain, with the rest looked up from reference TRBV28 and TRBJ2-1, is DVKVTQSSRYLVKRTGEKVFLECVQDMDHENMFWYRQDPGLGLRLIYFSYDVKMKEKGDIPEGYSVSREKKERFSLILESASTNQTSMYLCASSPPDRGGNEQFFGPGTRLTVL.

A remark on this clonotype: Because the library targeted alpha chains, this beta chain is an off-target read whose size means little. V usage is TRBV9 and J usage is TRBJ2-1; D gene ambiguous. The CDR3 has 15 residues. V dropped 3 bases and J dropped 8 bases, with 18 bases sitting between them. Germline loops: CDR1 SGDLS, CDR2 YYNGEE. CDR3 protein: CASSAAGSSAHEQFF. In nucleotides, the CDR3 is TGTGCCAGCAGCGCCGCCGGGTCCTCAGCACATGAGCAGTTCTTC.

This clonotype was detected only a few times. In a library made to pick up alpha chains, this beta chain is a stray read with a size that means little. The V gene is TRBV7-8, the J gene TRBJ2-2; the D gene could be TRBD1 or TRBD2 (6 bases each). Germline-derived CDR1 and CDR2 are SGHVS and FQNEAQ. This CDR3 contains 15 residues. Trimming removed 5 bases at V and 1 base at J, with 11 bases between. The CDR3 bases are TGTGCCAGCAGCCCGGAGGGACAGAACACCGGGGAGCTGTTTTTT. It yields the protein CASSPEGQNTGELFF.

This clonotype was seen only a few times. In a library made to pick up alpha chains, this beta chain is a stray read with a size that means little. This rearrangement joins TRBV3-1 to TRBJ2-3, with 8 bases matching TRBD2. Germline V gene lookup returns CDR1 LGHDT and CDR2 YNNKEL (reference sequence). The CDR3 length is 13 residues. The V and J ends lost 6 bases and 3 bases, in that order; junction bases with no gene match: 2. The CDR3 spells CASRIAGTDTQYF. CDR3 nucleotides: TGTGCCAGCAGGATAGCGGGAACAGATACGCAGTATTTT.

Details on this clonotype: This beta chain turned up in a library designed for alpha chains; as an off-target read, its abundance says little. The J gene is TRBJ2-3, the V gene TRBV20-1; D gene unclear. The CDR3 loop spans 11 amino acids. Per germline, CDR1 DFQATT and CDR2 SNEGSKA (reference sequence). V was trimmed by 5 bases and J by 3 bases, leaving 6 bases between them. The CDR3 protein is CSAAGTDTQYF. Here the CDR3 DNA reads TGCAGTGCTGCAGGAACAGATACGCAGTATTTT.

By share of the sample, this clonotype is medium-sized. The library was prepared for alpha chains; this beta chain is a stray read, so its frequency means little. The chain employs TRBV13 and TRBJ2-3, with a tentative D call TRBD2 (6 bases). The ends were cut back, 5 bases at V and 0 bases at J, with 12 bases in the middle. Germline V gene sequence: CDR1 PRHDT, CDR2 FYEKMQ (reference sequence). CDR3 size: 15 residues. The CDR3 region is CASSPGTFSTDTQYF. In DNA, the CDR3 is TGTGCCAGCAGCCCCGGGACTTTTAGCACAGATACGCAGTATTTT.

This clonotype occurred once. This beta chain is a stray read from a library made for alpha chains; its abundance is not meaningful. V gene TRBV9 combines with J gene TRBJ2-3, with D tentatively TRBD1 or TRBD2 (6 bases each). Germline loops: CDR1 SGDLS, CDR2 YYNGEE. V lost 3 bases and J 4 bases, leaving 12 bases between the germline ends. The CDR3 loop spans 14 amino acids. CDR3 DNA: TGTGCCAGCAGCGAAAGGGGGGTCGCAGATACGCAGTATTTT. This codes for CASSERGVADTQYF.

With regard to this clonotype: Relative to the germline gene, one junction end is altered; a read error may explain this. This beta chain is an off-target read within a library intended for alpha chains, so its frequency means little. The chain recombines TRBV9 with TRBJ2-3; TRBD2 aligns across 7 bases. This CDR3 is built from 18 residues. CDR1 and CDR2 from the germline V gene are SGDLS and YYNGEE. The CDR3 bases are TGTGCTAGCAGCGTGGGTAGCGGGCTATCAACCGGGACAGATACGCAGTATTTT. This translates into CASSVGSGLSTGTDTQYF.

About this clonotype: This beta chain is off target for a library built for alpha chains, so its abundance means little. The chain employs TRBV7-9 and TRBJ2-1, with D possibly being TRBD1 (6 bases). CDR3 length equals 15 residues. Trimming left V 1 base short and J 5 bases short, with 12 bases between. Germline values: CDR1 SEHNR, CDR2 FQNEAQ (reference sequence). Here the CDR3 DNA reads TGTGCCAGCAGCTTAGTAGGGACACGAGACAATGAGCAGTTCTTC. Its translation: CASSLVGTRDNEQFF.

By share, this clonotype ranks as medium-sized. Being off target in a library aimed at alpha chains, this beta chain has a size of little meaning. The chain links TRBV7-3 to TRBJ2-1, with D possibly matching TRBD2 (6 bases). Trimming stripped 2 bases from V and 13 bases from J, with 18 bases between. Per the germline V gene, CDR1 is SGHTA and CDR2 is FQGTGA. The CDR3 totals 14 residues. The CDR3 spells CASSLGSQRREQFF. The CDR3 DNA reads as TGTGCCAGCAGCTTAGGATCACAGCGGAGGGAACAGTTCTTC. The variable domain in full, with the rest retrieved from reference TRBV7-3 and TRBJ2-1, is GAGVSQTPSNKVTEKGKYVELRCDPISGHTALYWYRQSLGQGPEFLIYFQGTGAADDSGLPNDRFFAVRPEGSVSTLKIQRTERGDSAVYLCASSLGSQRREQFFGPGTRLTVL.

In this sample, this clonotype is medium-sized. As an off-target read in a library built for alpha chains, this beta chain has a frequency of little significance. The chain recombines TRBV10-3 with TRBJ2-2, with 7 bases identical to TRBD2. This CDR3 spans 15 amino acids. V lost 5 bases, J lost 4 bases, and 7 bases stayed unmatched. The germline CDR1 and CDR2 sequences are ENHRY and SYGVKD. Here the CDR3 reads CAISSGTTFTGELFF. CDR3 sequence (DNA): TGTGCCATCAGTTCCGGGACTACCTTCACCGGGGAGCTGTTTTTT.

This clonotype is large (0.1 to 1%) in the sample. This beta chain represents an off-target read in a library built for alpha chains; its size is of limited meaning. This chain connects TRBV7-9 to TRBJ2-2, with D perhaps TRBD2 (5 bases). The CDR3 is 14 residues long. V was pared by 4 bases and J by 4 bases, with 10 bases between. CDR1 SEHNR and CDR2 FQNEAQ come from the germline V gene (reference sequence). The CDR3 coding sequence is TGTGCCAGCAGCTCGTTAGAGGGCACCGGGGAGCTGTTTTTT. It codes for CASSSLEGTGELFF.

This clonotype is labeled medium-sized. With the library built for alpha chains, this beta chain is off target and its frequency is not meaningful. The chain employs TRBV4-2 and TRBJ2-5; 7 nucleotides agree with TRBD1. Germline assignment: CDR1 LGHNA and CDR2 YNFKEQ. The V and J ends lost 2 bases and 5 bases, in that order; junction bases with no gene match: 5. The CDR3 sequence is 14 residues long. The CDR3: CASSQRTGGETQYF. The DNA of the CDR3 is TGTGCCAGCAGCCAACGGACAGGCGGGGAGACCCAGTACTTC.

This clonotype is judged large. A library made for alpha chains picked up this beta chain off target, so its size means little. V usage is TRBV20-1 and J usage is TRBJ2-7; TRBD2 agrees at 10 bases. Looked up from germline, CDR1 is DFQATT and CDR2 is SNEGSKA (reference sequence). The CDR3 runs to 15 residues. With V trimmed by 6 bases and J by 6 bases, 14 bases remained unmatched. CDR3 sequence reads: CSAPDVASGSSEQYF. CDR3 nucleotides: TGCAGTGCCCCGGACGTGGCTAGCGGGAGCTCCGAGCAGTACTTC.

In regard to this clonotype: This beta chain is an off-target read within a library intended for alpha chains, so its frequency means little. This chain joins TRBV12-3 or TRBV12-4 and TRBJ2-7, with TRBD2 identical over 16 bases. The CDR3 sequence is 20 residues long. Trimming took 5 bases from V and 1 from J; bases not matched to a gene: 14. The CDR3 here is CASSGPLGTSGRGRSYEQYF. Written as DNA, the CDR3 is TGTGCCAGCAGTGGCCCTCTCGGGACTAGCGGGAGGGGTAGGTCCTACGAGCAGTACTTC.

This clonotype was seen only a few times. For a library built for alpha chains, this beta chain is a stray read; little rests on its size. J is TRBJ2-5 and V is TRBV7-6, with D tentatively TRBD2 (6 bases). The V and J ends lost 1 base and 5 bases respectively, with 11 bases between them. The CDR3 runs to 14 residues. The germline V gene has CDR1 SGHVS and CDR2 FNYEAQ. CDR3 bases: TGTGCCAGCAGCTTAGAAGGCGGAGGGGAGACCCAGTACTTC. Protein sequence: CASSLEGGGETQYF.

This clonotype is large (0.1 to 1%) in the sample. The size of this beta chain means little, since it is a stray read in a library made for alpha chains. The chain couples TRBV9 to TRBJ2-3, with a tentative D call TRBD1 (6 bases). Looked up from germline, CDR1 is SGDLS and CDR2 is YYNGEE. The CDR3 covers 16 residues. The germline V and J ends were trimmed by 0 bases and 0 bases, with 11 bases remaining between them. The CDR3 coding sequence is TGTGCCAGCAGCGTAGGGCACAGGGCGAGCACAGATACGCAGTATTTT. Residues: CASSVGHRASTDTQYF.